A selection of T cell receptor beta chains follows, all from one sample in a study of T-cell reconstitution after alpha-beta-depleted transplantation in children. TCRdb recomputed calls from the PCR reads with MiXCR, one row per CDR3 protein. The sample consists of just over 350,000 distinct CDR3 sequences, 10% to 15% of them appearing once. The input for sequencing was PBMCs, taken from the stem cell graft. These receptors were obtained from a human donor who donated a stem cell graft to a child with Fanconi anemia. Both conserved end residues are part of each CDR3. A D gene is named only where the DNA matches it firmly. Expanded clones get a size class; other rows say once, few or many, or leave the size out.

CDR3 protein: CASSPTGWDNEQFF; CDR3 DNA: TGCGCCAGCAGCCCGACAGGGTGGGACAATGAGCAGTTCTTC; J gene: TRBJ2-1; clone size: many; V gene: TRBV5-1; D gene: TRBD1
CDR3 protein: CASFETQETQYF; CDR3 DNA: TGTGCCAGCTTCGAAACCCAAGAGACCCAGTACTTC; J gene: TRBJ2-5; clone size: .; V gene: TRBV6-2/TRBV6-3; D gene: .
CDR3 protein: CASSRDTENTIYF; CDR3 DNA: TGTGCCAGCAGTCGGGACACAGAAAACACCATATATTTT; J gene: TRBJ1-3; clone size: many; V gene: TRBV6-5; D gene: .
CDR3 protein: CASSFIWDGYTF; CDR3 DNA: TGTGCCAGCAGTTTCATCTGGGATGGCTACACCTTC; J gene: TRBJ1-2; clone size: many; V gene: TRBV12-3/TRBV12-4; D gene: .
CDR3 protein: CSASSVQSGHAFF; CDR3 DNA: TGCAGTGCTAGTAGTGTCCAAAGCGGGCATGCTTTCTTT; J gene: TRBJ1-1; clone size: many; V gene: TRBV20-1; D gene: .
CDR3 protein: CSATRGGNQPQHF; CDR3 DNA: TGCAGCGCCACCAGGGGGGGCAATCAGCCCCAGCATTTT; J gene: TRBJ1-5; clone size: few; V gene: TRBV29-1; D gene: TRBD1
CDR3 protein: CASTGERDSPLHF; CDR3 DNA: TGTGCCAGTACAGGGGAGCGGGATTCACCCCTCCACTTT; J gene: TRBJ1-6; clone size: .; V gene: TRBV2; D gene: TRBD1
CDR3 protein: CASSLLAGAQETQYF; CDR3 DNA: TGCGCCAGCAGCCTTCTAGCGGGGGCCCAAGAGACCCAGTACTTC; J gene: TRBJ2-5; clone size: many; V gene: TRBV5-1; D gene: TRBD2
CDR3 protein: CASSSNRDRLNEKLFF; CDR3 DNA: TGTGCCAGCAGTTCCAACCGGGACAGACTTAATGAAAAACTGTTTTTT; J gene: TRBJ1-4; clone size: .; V gene: TRBV28; D gene: TRBD1
CDR3 protein: CASSLNGGIWTEAFF; CDR3 DNA: TGTGCCAGCAGTTTGAACGGGGGAATTTGGACTGAAGCTTTCTTT; J gene: TRBJ1-1; clone size: few; V gene: TRBV5-8; D gene: .
CDR3 protein: CSASLSAQGGELFF; CDR3 DNA: TGCAGTGCTAGTTTATCCGCTCAGGGCGGGGAGCTGTTTTTT; J gene: TRBJ2-2; clone size: .; V gene: TRBV20-1; D gene: .
CDR3 protein: CASSLYGGGNTEAFF; CDR3 DNA: TGTGCCAGCAGCTTGTATGGGGGGGGGAACACTGAAGCTTTCTTT; J gene: TRBJ1-1; clone size: .; V gene: TRBV7-3; D gene: .
CDR3 protein: CSAGRAGGLTTSYNEQFF; CDR3 DNA: TGCAGTGCTGGCCGGGCGGGGGGCCTGACGACCTCCTACAATGAGCAGTTCTTC; J gene: TRBJ2-1; clone size: .; V gene: TRBV20-1; D gene: TRBD2
CDR3 protein: CASSELWAFGYTF; CDR3 DNA: TGTGCCAGCAGTGAATTGTGGGCTTTTGGCTACACCTTC; J gene: TRBJ1-2; clone size: .; V gene: TRBV2; D gene: .
CDR3 protein: CASSVRAGALYQETQYF; CDR3 DNA: TGTGCCAGCAGCGTTCGAGCGGGGGCCCTGTACCAAGAGACCCAGTACTTC; J gene: TRBJ2-5; clone size: many; V gene: TRBV9; D gene: TRBD2
CDR3 protein: CASSGGQILSSETQYF; CDR3 DNA: TGCGCCAGCAGCGGGGGACAGATACTTTCCTCAGAGACCCAGTACTTC; J gene: TRBJ2-5; clone size: few; V gene: TRBV5-1; D gene: TRBD1
CDR3 protein: CASSFEGMADTQYF; CDR3 DNA: TGTGCCAGCAGCTTTGAGGGTATGGCAGATACGCAGTATTTT; J gene: TRBJ2-3; clone size: many; V gene: TRBV7-9; D gene: .
CDR3 protein: CASSPRERPNYGYTF; CDR3 DNA: TGTGCCAGCTCCCCTAGGGAGCGGCCTAACTATGGCTACACCTTC; J gene: TRBJ1-2; clone size: few; V gene: TRBV18; D gene: .
CDR3 protein: CASSWGRGGLNEQFF; CDR3 DNA: TGTGCCAGCAGCTGGGGTAGGGGGGGCCTTAATGAGCAGTTCTTC; J gene: TRBJ2-1; clone size: many; V gene: TRBV7-2; D gene: .
CDR3 protein: CASSLIASGGYTDTQYF; CDR3 DNA: TGTGCCAGCAGTTTAATCGCTAGCGGGGGGTACACAGATACGCAGTATTTT; J gene: TRBJ2-3; clone size: many; V gene: TRBV28; D gene: TRBD2
CDR3 protein: CSVVFGNTYEQYF; CDR3 DNA: TGCAGCGTTGTATTTGGTAATACCTACGAGCAGTACTTC; J gene: TRBJ2-7; clone size: few; V gene: TRBV29-1; D gene: .
CDR3 protein: CASSLWDRVGSGSYGYTF; CDR3 DNA: TGTGCCAGCAGCTTATGGGACAGGGTTGGAAGCGGTTCCTATGGCTACACCTTC; J gene: TRBJ1-2; clone size: .; V gene: TRBV3-1; D gene: TRBD1
CDR3 protein: CASSPRPGGNTEAFF; CDR3 DNA: TGTGCCAGCAGCCCCCGCCCCGGAGGGAACACTGAAGCTTTCTTT; J gene: TRBJ1-1; clone size: .; V gene: TRBV9; D gene: .
CDR3 protein: CASSYRVRNTEAFF; CDR3 DNA: TGTGCCAGCAGCTACAGGGTGCGGAACACTGAAGCTTTCTTT; J gene: TRBJ1-1; clone size: few; V gene: TRBV7-2; D gene: .
CDR3 protein: CSVGVVGTYEQYF; CDR3 DNA: TGCAGCGTTGGGGTAGTGGGGACCTACGAGCAGTACTTC; J gene: TRBJ2-7; clone size: many; V gene: TRBV29-1; D gene: .
CDR3 protein: CASSGNRNQPQHF; CDR3 DNA: TGTGCCAGCAGCGGAAACAGAAATCAGCCCCAGCATTTT; J gene: TRBJ1-5; clone size: .; V gene: TRBV12-3/TRBV12-4; D gene: .
CDR3 protein: CASSWGTDYTEAFF; CDR3 DNA: TGTGCCAGCAGTTGGGGGACAGACTACACTGAAGCTTTCTTT; J gene: TRBJ1-1; clone size: .; V gene: TRBV28; D gene: TRBD1
CDR3 protein: CASSLVQGADTGELFF; CDR3 DNA: TGTGCCAGCAGCTTGGTCCAGGGGGCGGACACCGGGGAGCTGTTTTTT; J gene: TRBJ2-2; clone size: many; V gene: TRBV5-6; D gene: TRBD1
CDR3 protein: CASSPRDVWEGRVYNEQFF; CDR3 DNA: TGTGCCAGCAGTCCCAGAGATGTTTGGGAGGGGAGAGTCTACAATGAGCAGTTCTTC; J gene: TRBJ2-1; clone size: few; V gene: TRBV12-3/TRBV12-4; D gene: TRBD2
CDR3 protein: CASSLLDRGTPGELFF; CDR3 DNA: TGCGCCAGCAGCTTGTTGGACAGGGGGACGCCCGGGGAGCTGTTTTTT; J gene: TRBJ2-2; clone size: .; V gene: TRBV5-1; D gene: TRBD1
CDR3 protein: CASSHGGDQPQHF; CDR3 DNA: TGTGCCAGCAGCCACGGGGGGGATCAGCCCCAGCATTTT; J gene: TRBJ1-5; clone size: .; V gene: TRBV7-6; D gene: .
CDR3 protein: CSALRDRGIGQPQHF; CDR3 DNA: TGCAGTGCCCTCCGGGACAGGGGGATCGGACAGCCCCAGCATTTT; J gene: TRBJ1-5; clone size: .; V gene: TRBV20-1; D gene: TRBD1
CDR3 protein: CASSVDSGQETQYF; CDR3 DNA: TGTGCCAGCAGCGTAGATAGCGGGCAAGAGACCCAGTACTTC; J gene: TRBJ2-5; clone size: .; V gene: TRBV9; D gene: TRBD2
CDR3 protein: CASSGASGATDTQYF; CDR3 DNA: TGTGCCAGCTCAGGGGCTAGCGGGGCCACAGATACGCAGTATTTT; J gene: TRBJ2-3; clone size: few; V gene: TRBV18; D gene: TRBD2
CDR3 protein: CASSFAGIQPQHF; CDR3 DNA: TGTGCCAGCAGCTTCGCAGGGATTCAGCCCCAGCATTTT; J gene: TRBJ1-5; clone size: few; V gene: TRBV27; D gene: .
CDR3 protein: CASSLYIFPYEQYF; CDR3 DNA: TGTGCCAGCAGTTTATACATCTTTCCCTACGAGCAGTACTTC; J gene: TRBJ2-7; clone size: many; V gene: TRBV12-3/TRBV12-4; D gene: .
CDR3 protein: CASSPLEEGINTEAFF; CDR3 DNA: TGTGCCAGCAGCCCACTCGAGGAGGGAATCAACACTGAAGCTTTCTTT; J gene: TRBJ1-1; clone size: .; V gene: TRBV7-9; D gene: .
CDR3 protein: CASSLAVLRETQYF; CDR3 DNA: TGCGCCAGCAGCTTGGCCGTCCTCCGAGAGACCCAGTACTTC; J gene: TRBJ2-5; clone size: few; V gene: TRBV5-1; D gene: .
CDR3 protein: CASSQGQGNYGYTF; CDR3 DNA: TGTGCCAGCAGCCAGGGACAGGGCAACTATGGCTACACCTTC; J gene: TRBJ1-2; clone size: .; V gene: TRBV9; D gene: TRBD1
CDR3 protein: CASSLVGGAQGELFF; CDR3 DNA: TGTGCCAGCAGCTTGGTGGGGGGAGCTCAAGGGGAGCTGTTTTTT; J gene: TRBJ2-2; clone size: many; V gene: TRBV5-6; D gene: .
CDR3 protein: CASSTQGQSSGNTIYF; CDR3 DNA: TGCGCCAGCAGCACACAGGGACAAAGCTCTGGAAACACCATATATTTT; J gene: TRBJ1-3; clone size: .; V gene: TRBV5-1; D gene: .
CDR3 protein: CASSLGLDEQFF; CDR3 DNA: TGTGCCAGCAGCCTGGGACTTGATGAGCAGTTCTTC; J gene: TRBJ2-1; clone size: many; V gene: TRBV7-8; D gene: .
CDR3 protein: CASDRQGRRYEQYF; CDR3 DNA: TGTGCCAGCGATCGACAGGGAAGGCGCTACGAGCAGTACTTC; J gene: TRBJ2-7; clone size: .; V gene: TRBV6-1; D gene: TRBD1
CDR3 protein: CASTRGNTEAFF; CDR3 DNA: TGTGCCAGCACCCGGGGGAACACTGAAGCTTTCTTT; J gene: TRBJ1-1; clone size: few; V gene: TRBV6-2/TRBV6-3; D gene: .
CDR3 protein: CASSPGAGGEAFF; CDR3 DNA: TGTGCCAGCAGCCCTGGGGCAGGGGGCGAAGCTTTCTTT; J gene: TRBJ1-1; clone size: .; V gene: TRBV3-1; D gene: TRBD1
CDR3 protein: CASSLQDRAYGYTF; CDR3 DNA: TGTGCCAGCAGCCTACAAGACAGGGCCTATGGCTACACCTTC; J gene: TRBJ1-2; clone size: few; V gene: TRBV7-6; D gene: TRBD1
CDR3 protein: CASSETGGNTIYF; CDR3 DNA: TGCGCCAGCAGTGAGACAGGAGGGAACACCATATATTTT; J gene: TRBJ1-3; clone size: .; V gene: TRBV10-1; D gene: .
CDR3 protein: CASSPRETQYF; CDR3 DNA: TGTGCCAGCTCACCACGCGAGACCCAGTACTTC; J gene: TRBJ2-5; clone size: many; V gene: TRBV18; D gene: .
CDR3 protein: CAQTGTGFEKLFF; CDR3 DNA: TGTGCGCAGACCGGGACAGGCTTTGAAAAACTGTTTTTT; J gene: TRBJ1-4; clone size: few; V gene: TRBV25-1; D gene: TRBD1
CDR3 protein: CASSLAPELINYGYTF; CDR3 DNA: TGTGCCAGCAGTTTAGCGCCGGAGCTAATAAACTATGGCTACACCTTC; J gene: TRBJ1-2; clone size: .; V gene: TRBV12-3/TRBV12-4; D gene: .
CDR3 protein: CASSLGMAQPQHF; CDR3 DNA: TGTGCCAGCAGCTTAGGGATGGCTCAGCCCCAGCATTTT; J gene: TRBJ1-5; clone size: many; V gene: TRBV7-6; D gene: .
CDR3 protein: CASKVGVENIQYF; CDR3 DNA: TGCGCCAGCAAGGTGGGCGTCGAAAACATTCAGTACTTC; J gene: TRBJ2-4; clone size: once; V gene: TRBV5-1; D gene: .
CDR3 protein: CASSQRGGLEQYF; CDR3 DNA: TGTGCCAGCAGCCAGAGAGGGGGTCTCGAGCAGTACTTC; J gene: TRBJ2-7; clone size: .; V gene: TRBV3-1; D gene: .
CDR3 protein: CASSLATGEVNEQFF; CDR3 DNA: TGTGCCAGCAGCTTAGCGACAGGGGAGGTCAATGAGCAGTTCTTC; J gene: TRBJ2-1; clone size: few; V gene: TRBV7-6; D gene: TRBD1
CDR3 protein: CATSGSYEQYF; CDR3 DNA: TGTGCCACTTCAGGTTCCTACGAGCAGTACTTC; J gene: TRBJ2-7; clone size: many; V gene: TRBV6-6; D gene: .
CDR3 protein: CASSLGGSSPLHF; CDR3 DNA: TGTGCCAGCAGTTTAGGGGGGAGTTCACCCCTCCACTTT; J gene: TRBJ1-6; clone size: many; V gene: TRBV12-3/TRBV12-4; D gene: .
CDR3 protein: CASSPRVGQGSGANVLTF; CDR3 DNA: TGTGCCAGCAGCCCAAGGGTCGGACAGGGATCTGGGGCCAACGTCCTGACTTTC; J gene: TRBJ2-6; clone size: .; V gene: TRBV4-2; D gene: TRBD1
CDR3 protein: CASSYTSGGPTDTQYF; CDR3 DNA: TGCGCCAGCAGCTATACTAGCGGGGGGCCCACAGATACGCAGTATTTT; J gene: TRBJ2-3; clone size: few; V gene: TRBV5-1; D gene: TRBD2
CDR3 protein: CASSFRQGRRQYF; CDR3 DNA: TGTGCCAGCAGTTTCCGACAGGGAAGAAGGCAGTATTTT; J gene: TRBJ2-3; clone size: many; V gene: TRBV28; D gene: TRBD1
CDR3 protein: CASNQVRGSDTEAFF; CDR3 DNA: TGTGCCAGCAACCAGGTGAGGGGTAGCGACACTGAAGCTTTCTTT; J gene: TRBJ1-1; clone size: few; V gene: TRBV6-1; D gene: .